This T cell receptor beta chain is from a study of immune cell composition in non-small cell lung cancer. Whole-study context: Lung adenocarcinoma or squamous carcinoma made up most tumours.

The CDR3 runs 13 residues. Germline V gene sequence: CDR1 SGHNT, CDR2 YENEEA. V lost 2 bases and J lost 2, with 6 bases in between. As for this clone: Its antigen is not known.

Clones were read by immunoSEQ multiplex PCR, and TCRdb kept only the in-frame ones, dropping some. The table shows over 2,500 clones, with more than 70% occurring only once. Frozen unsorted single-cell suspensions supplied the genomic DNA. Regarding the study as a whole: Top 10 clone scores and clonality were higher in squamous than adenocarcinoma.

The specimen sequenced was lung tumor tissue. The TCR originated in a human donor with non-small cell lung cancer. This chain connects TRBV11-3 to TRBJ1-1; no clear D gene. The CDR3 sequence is CASSLQANTEAFF. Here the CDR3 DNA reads TGTGCCAGCAGCTTACAGGCTAACACTGAAGCTTTCTTT.